The rows below give T cell receptor beta chains drawn from one sample of a study of blood T cell repertoires in COVID-19. The repertoire was sequenced with immunoSEQ multiplex PCR; TCRdb's copy has only in-frame clones and lacks some. Among more than 55,000 clones listed, 80% to 90% were seen once. The sequenced sample consisted of peripheral blood. All receptors come from a woman aged 55-69 years with COVID-19, enrolled during active disease. Both conserved end residues are part of each CDR3. The D gene is left open where the match is weak. Size tells how often a clone was seen (once, few, many) or the class of an expanded clone, and some rows leave it out.

length: 15
size: NA
D: NA
V: TRBV6-2/TRBV6-3
J: TRBJ1-5
CDR3: CASSLPGVSNQPQHF
DNA: TGTGCCAGCAGCCTACCAGGGGTTAGCAATCAGCCCCAGCATTTT

length: 16
size: few
D: NA
V: TRBV7-9
J: TRBJ2-7
CDR3: CASSFPGLPTAYEQYF
DNA: TGTGCCAGCAGCTTTCCCGGACTACCGACCGCCTACGAGCAGTACTTC

length: 16
size: NA
D: TRBD2
V: TRBV6-5
J: TRBJ2-7
CDR3: CASSYRTSGRPYEQYF
DNA: TGTGCCAGCAGTTACCGAACTAGCGGGAGACCCTACGAGCAGTACTTC

length: 14
size: NA
D: TRBD1
V: TRBV24-1
J: TRBJ1-2
CDR3: CATSDPGTGGGYTF
DNA: TGTGCCACCAGTGACCCCGGGACAGGGGGCGGCTACACCTTC

length: 17
size: NA
D: TRBD2
V: TRBV7-9
J: TRBJ2-7
CDR3: CASSLAGGASGTYEQYF
DNA: TGTGCCAGCAGCTTAGCGGGTGGGGCTAGCGGGACCTACGAGCAGTACTTC

length: 12
size: once
D: NA
V: TRBV5-5
J: TRBJ2-3
CDR3: CASSLVGQRQYF
DNA: TGTGCCAGCAGCTTGGTTGGACAGAGGCAGTATTTT

length: 14
size: NA
D: TRBD1
V: TRBV27
J: TRBJ1-2
CDR3: CASSYQGGVYGYTF
DNA: TGTGCCAGCAGTTATCAGGGGGGTGTCTATGGCTACACCTTC

length: 17
size: NA
D: NA
V: TRBV9
J: TRBJ1-3
CDR3: CASSVGGPLTGGNTIYF
DNA: TGTGCCAGCAGCGTAGGAGGTCCGCTTACCGGAGGAAACACCATATATTTT

length: 14
size: once
D: TRBD1
V: TRBV5-1
J: TRBJ1-2
CDR3: CASSLWDRNGGYTF
DNA: TGCGCCAGCAGCTTGTGGGACAGGAATGGAGGCTACACCTTC

length: 16
size: NA
D: TRBD1
V: TRBV13
J: TRBJ1-2
CDR3: CASSLDRGTINYGYTF
DNA: TGTGCCAGCAGCTTAGACAGGGGAACTATTAACTATGGCTACACCTTC

length: 14
size: NA
D: TRBD2
V: TRBV29-1
J: TRBJ2-1
CDR3: CSVAASGRGGEQFF
DNA: TGCAGCGTTGCCGCTAGCGGGCGGGGGGGTGAGCAGTTCTTC

length: 15
size: NA
D: NA
V: TRBV6-2/TRBV6-3
J: TRBJ1-2
CDR3: CASSYPGQIFYGYTF
DNA: TGTGCCAGCAGTTACCCCGGACAGATTTTCTATGGCTACACCTTC

length: 18
size: once
D: NA
V: TRBV4-1
J: TRBJ2-6
CDR3: CASSQPASLISGANVLTF
DNA: TGCGCCAGCAGCCAGCCCGCGAGTCTAATCTCTGGGGCCAACGTCCTGACTTTC

length: 15
size: NA
D: NA
V: TRBV19
J: TRBJ1-1
CDR3: CVQWRSPISNTEAFF
DNA: TGTGTCCAATGGCGGAGTCCCATATCGAACACTGAAGCTTTCTTT

length: 16
size: NA
D: NA
V: TRBV27
J: TRBJ1-3
CDR3: CASSPSRQPPGNTIYF
DNA: TGTGCCAGCAGCCCTTCCAGACAGCCCCCTGGAAACACCATATATTTT

length: 14
size: NA
D: TRBD1
V: TRBV5-1
J: TRBJ2-7
CDR3: CASRSGTGGYEQYF
DNA: TGCGCCAGCAGGTCCGGGACAGGGGGCTACGAGCAGTACTTC

length: 12
size: NA
D: NA
V: TRBV24-1
J: TRBJ1-3
CDR3: CATSDLRNTIYF
DNA: TGTGCCACCAGTGATCTTAGAAACACCATATATTTT

length: 18
size: NA
D: NA
V: TRBV5-4
J: TRBJ1-1
CDR3: CASSLVGITTLMNTEAFF
DNA: TGTGCCAGCAGCTTGGTGGGCATCACGACGTTGATGAACACTGAAGCTTTCTTT

length: 15
size: NA
D: TRBD1
V: TRBV7-2
J: TRBJ2-6
CDR3: CASSRTGAGANVLTF
DNA: TGTGCCAGCAGCCGTACAGGGGCTGGGGCCAACGTCCTGACTTTC

length: 15
size: NA
D: TRBD2
V: TRBV5-1
J: TRBJ2-7
CDR3: CASSLAGTSNYEQYF
DNA: TGCGCCAGCAGCTTGGCCGGGACTAGCAACTACGAGCAGTACTTC

length: 16
size: NA
D: NA
V: TRBV15
J: TRBJ2-5
CDR3: CATGATTTSRGETQYF
DNA: TGTGCCACGGGGGCCACGACTACTTCAAGGGGAGAGACCCAGTACTTC

length: 13
size: few
D: TRBD1
V: TRBV19
J: TRBJ2-7
CDR3: CASSQVDRGEQYF
DNA: TGTGCCAGTAGTCAGGTGGACAGGGGCGAGCAGTACTTC

length: 15
size: NA
D: TRBD1
V: TRBV6-5
J: TRBJ1-2
CDR3: CASSTRGRDGYGYTF
DNA: TGTGCCAGCAGTACCAGGGGGCGCGATGGCTATGGCTACACCTTC

length: 15
size: NA
D: TRBD1
V: TRBV6-5
J: TRBJ1-6
CDR3: CASSRGTDYNSPLHF
DNA: TGTGCCAGCAGTCGAGGGACAGACTATAATTCACCCCTCCACTTT

length: 13
size: NA
D: NA
V: TRBV6-5
J: TRBJ2-1
CDR3: CATRAGVPQEQFF
DNA: TGTGCCACACGGGCAGGGGTCCCTCAGGAGCAGTTCTTC

length: 15
size: NA
D: NA
V: TRBV7-2
J: TRBJ2-5
CDR3: CASSLEIGSWETQYF
DNA: TGTGCCAGCAGCTTAGAAATCGGGTCGTGGGAGACCCAGTACTTC

length: 12
size: NA
D: NA
V: TRBV6-2/TRBV6-3
J: TRBJ1-1
CDR3: CASSIKFLEAFF
DNA: TGTGCCAGCAGTATCAAATTTCTAGAAGCTTTCTTT

length: 15
size: NA
D: NA
V: TRBV7-6
J: TRBJ1-2
CDR3: CASSLTTDYNYGYTF
DNA: TGTGCCAGCAGCTTAACGACGGACTATAACTATGGCTACACCTTC

length: 17
size: NA
D: TRBD2
V: TRBV24-1
J: TRBJ2-1
CDR3: CATSDSTSGRAYNEQFF
DNA: TGTGCCACCAGTGACTCCACTAGCGGGAGGGCCTACAATGAGCAGTTCTTC

length: 16
size: NA
D: TRBD1
V: TRBV5-1
J: TRBJ2-3
CDR3: CASSFTPGQGRDTQYF
DNA: TGCGCCAGCAGCTTTACTCCGGGACAGGGGAGAGATACGCAGTATTTT

length: 14
size: NA
D: TRBD1
V: TRBV18
J: TRBJ1-4
CDR3: CASSPGQNNEKLFF
DNA: TGTGCCAGCTCACCGGGACAGAATAATGAAAAACTGTTTTTT

length: 16
size: few
D: TRBD1
V: TRBV6-4
J: TRBJ2-2
CDR3: CASSDSGQAVTGELFF
DNA: TGTGCCAGCAGTGATTCAGGACAGGCGGTCACCGGGGAGCTGTTTTTT

length: 15
size: NA
D: TRBD1
V: TRBV28
J: TRBJ1-5
CDR3: CASRAGTGVRQPQHF
DNA: TGTGCCAGCAGGGCTGGGACAGGGGTCCGGCAGCCCCAGCATTTT

length: 16
size: NA
D: TRBD2
V: TRBV30
J: TRBJ2-1
CDR3: CAWSVRLAGIYNEQFF
DNA: TGTGCCTGGAGTGTAAGACTAGCGGGAATCTACAATGAGCAGTTCTTC

length: 17
size: NA
D: TRBD2
V: TRBV27
J: TRBJ2-5
CDR3: CASSSLGVAGGQETQYF
DNA: TGTGCCAGCAGTAGTCTCGGGGTAGCGGGAGGACAGGAGACCCAGTACTTC

length: 15
size: few
D: NA
V: TRBV7-2
J: TRBJ2-1
CDR3: CASSLVGAAGLEQFF
DNA: TGTGCCAGCAGCTTAGTTGGTGCGGCAGGGCTTGAGCAGTTCTTC

length: 15
size: NA
D: TRBD1
V: TRBV28
J: TRBJ1-1
CDR3: CASSLITGDGTEAFF
DNA: TGTGCCAGCAGTTTAATTACAGGGGATGGGACTGAAGCTTTCTTT

length: 16
size: few
D: NA
V: TRBV6-2/TRBV6-3
J: TRBJ1-2
CDR3: CASSRLDLGGNYGYTF
DNA: TGTGCCAGCAGTCGCCTGGACCTAGGGGGTAACTATGGCTACACCTTC

length: 14
size: once
D: TRBD2
V: TRBV7-2
J: TRBJ2-4
CDR3: CASSLWREGNIQYF
DNA: TGTGCCAGCAGCTTATGGCGGGAGGGAAACATTCAGTACTTC

length: 15
size: NA
D: TRBD1
V: TRBV4-2
J: TRBJ1-4
CDR3: CASSPTTGWGEKLFF
DNA: TGTGCCAGCAGCCCAACGACAGGGTGGGGTGAAAAACTGTTTTTT

length: 13
size: once
D: NA
V: TRBV15
J: TRBJ2-1
CDR3: CATSPRAYNEQFF
DNA: TGTGCCACCTCCCCTAGAGCCTATAATGAGCAGTTCTTC

length: 16
size: NA
D: NA
V: TRBV19
J: TRBJ2-7
CDR3: CASSRAGGQYSYEQYF
DNA: TGTGCCAGTAGCCGGGCGGGGGGACAGTACTCCTACGAGCAGTACTTC

length: 12
size: NA
D: NA
V: TRBV12-3/TRBV12-4
J: TRBJ2-3
CDR3: CASSLGEDTQYF
DNA: TGTGCCAGCAGTTTAGGAGAAGATACGCAGTATTTT

length: 12
size: few
D: TRBD1
V: TRBV29-1
J: TRBJ1-1
CDR3: CSVATGGTEAFF
DNA: TGCAGCGTCGCAACAGGGGGGACTGAAGCTTTCTTT

length: 17
size: NA
D: TRBD1
V: TRBV19
J: TRBJ2-1
CDR3: CASSPFQGASSYNEQFF
DNA: TGTGCCAGTAGTCCCTTCCAGGGGGCCAGCTCCTACAATGAGCAGTTCTTC

length: 16
size: once
D: NA
V: TRBV6-5
J: TRBJ2-7
CDR3: CASSYLGARGGYEQYF
DNA: TGTGCCAGCAGTTACTTGGGGGCCCGAGGGGGCTACGAGCAGTACTTC

length: 15
size: NA
D: NA
V: TRBV5-1
J: TRBJ1-4
CDR3: CASSLDSSTNEKLFF
DNA: TGCGCCAGCAGCTTAGACAGTTCAACTAATGAAAAACTGTTTTTT

length: 12
size: NA
D: NA
V: TRBV28
J: TRBJ1-1
CDR3: CASSFSDSEAFF
DNA: TGTGCCAGCAGTTTCTCGGACAGTGAAGCTTTCTTT

length: 15
size: once
D: NA
V: TRBV30
J: TRBJ2-4
CDR3: CAWSEQAIAKNIQYF
DNA: TGTGCCTGGAGTGAACAGGCGATAGCCAAAAACATTCAGTACTTC

length: 17
size: NA
D: TRBD1
V: TRBV10-3
J: TRBJ1-6
CDR3: CAISEPGQGFNNSPLHF
DNA: TGTGCCATCAGTGAGCCGGGACAGGGGTTCAATAATTCACCCCTCCACTTT

length: 12
size: NA
D: NA
V: TRBV24-1
J: TRBJ1-2
CDR3: CATSDRRQRHTF
DNA: TGTGCCACCAGTGACCGCCGACAGAGGCACACCTTC

length: 17
size: NA
D: TRBD2
V: TRBV10-1
J: TRBJ2-1
CDR3: CASSESATSGRRNEQFF
DNA: TGCGCCAGCAGTGAGTCGGCGACTAGCGGGAGAAGGAATGAGCAGTTCTTC

length: 15
size: NA
D: NA
V: TRBV5-4
J: TRBJ2-2
CDR3: CASSSRAVPAGELFF
DNA: TGTGCCAGCAGCTCGCGGGCCGTACCCGCGGGGGAGCTGTTTTTT

length: 14
size: NA
D: NA
V: TRBV15
J: TRBJ2-7
CDR3: CATSDRHDSYEQYF
DNA: TGTGCCACCTCGGACAGACATGACTCCTACGAGCAGTACTTC

length: 15
size: NA
D: TRBD2
V: TRBV30
J: TRBJ2-7
CDR3: CAWSVGLAVTYEQYF
DNA: TGTGCCTGGAGTGTTGGGCTAGCGGTTACCTACGAGCAGTACTTC

length: 14
size: NA
D: NA
V: TRBV2
J: TRBJ1-5
CDR3: CASSRNRGNQPQHF
DNA: TGTGCCAGCAGCCGAAACAGGGGCAATCAGCCCCAGCATTTT

length: 15
size: NA
D: TRBD2
V: TRBV24-1
J: TRBJ2-3
CDR3: CATSDFLGGADTQYF
DNA: TGTGCCACCAGTGATTTCTTGGGGGGGGCAGATACGCAGTATTTT

length: 12
size: NA
D: NA
V: TRBV30
J: TRBJ2-7
CDR3: CAWTTVDYEQYF
DNA: TGTGCCTGGACGACAGTCGACTACGAGCAGTACTTC

length: 14
size: NA
D: TRBD1
V: TRBV6-6
J: TRBJ2-7
CDR3: CASRSGQGIYEQYF
DNA: TGTGCCAGCAGGTCGGGACAGGGGATCTACGAGCAGTACTTC